Below are 10 T cell receptor beta chains sequenced from a single sample in a study of blood T cell repertoires in COVID-19. Data came from immunoSEQ multiplex PCR; TCRdb stores just in-frame clones and leaves some out. The repertoire holds some 200,000 clones, with more than 75% as singletons. Sequenced material: peripheral blood. These receptors all stem from a human donor in a cohort sampled during active COVID-19.

Only one count was recorded for this clone. The genes are TRBV2 and TRBJ2-7; D remains unclear. Trimming stripped 6 bases from V and 2 bases from J, with 14 bases between. Looked up from germline, CDR1 is SNHLY and CDR2 is FYNNEI. This CDR3 contains 14 residues. CDR3 amino acids: CASREFPRTYEQYF. The CDR3 region has the DNA TGTGCCAGCAGGGAATTCCCTAGAACCTACGAGCAGTACTTC.

This clone appeared a few times. The V call is TRBV29-1, the J call TRBJ1-2, with D possibly matching TRBD1 (5 bases). The CDR3 is made up of 12 amino acids. Germline CDR1 reads SQVTM; CDR2 reads ANQGSEA. V lost 4 bases and J 7 bases, leaving 13 bases between the germline ends. The CDR3 region is CSVGGGEAGYTF. In DNA form, the CDR3 reads TGCAGCGTTGGGGGAGGGGAGGCTGGCTACACCTTC.

The chain uses TRBV28 and TRBJ2-4, with 10 bases matching TRBD1. The germline V gene has CDR1 MDHEN and CDR2 SYDVKM. The CDR3 spans 14 residues. Trimming took 4 bases from V and 6 from J; bases not matched to a gene: 3. CDR3 DNA: TGTGCCAGCAGTTGGACAGGGGGAGGAAACATTCAGTACTTC. Residues: CASSWTGGGNIQYF.

This chain joins TRBV19 and TRBJ1-5; possible D gene TRBD1, 5 bases. The CDR3 is made up of 14 amino acids. V was trimmed by 5 bases and J by 0 bases, leaving 8 bases between them. CDR1 and CDR2 (germline): LNHDA, SQIVND (reference sequence). The CDR3, as DNA: TGTGCCAGTAGTGGGGGGGATAGCAATCAGCCCCAGCATTTT. As protein: CASSGGDSNQPQHF. The full variable domain, with the rest looked up from reference TRBV19 and TRBJ1-5, is DGGITQSPKYLFRKEGQNVTLSCEQNLNHDAMYWYRQDPGQGLRLIYYSQIVNDFQKGDIAEGYSVSREKKESFPLTVTSAQKNPTAFYLCASSGGDSNQPQHFGDGTRLSIL.

The chain joins TRBV7-2 to TRBJ1-4; D is uncertain. The CDR3 is 13 amino acids. CDR1 is SGHTA and CDR2 is FQGNSA in the germline V gene. Trimming pared 0 bases from V and 6 bases from J, leaving 5 bases between. CDR3 protein: CASSLARYEKLFF. CDR3 bases: TGTGCCAGCAGCTTAGCGCGGTATGAAAAACTGTTTTTT.

This clone was counted between two and nine times. This chain links TRBV9 with TRBJ2-2; 8 nucleotides match TRBD2. Trimming at V came to 4 bases and at J to 4 bases, leaving 6 bases not matched to a gene. The length of the CDR3 is 15 residues. Per the germline V gene, CDR1 is SGDLS and CDR2 is YYNGEE. CDR3 loop: CASSSRGGGTGELFF. The CDR3 coding sequence is TGTGCCAGCAGCTCCCGGGGGGGCGGCACCGGGGAGCTGTTTTTT.

The J gene is TRBJ2-2, the V gene TRBV3-1 (or the pseudogene TRBV3-2); D is uncertain. The CDR3 has 13 residues. Trimming shortened V by 4 bases and J by 5 bases, and 8 bases separated the two germline ends. The germline gives CDR1 LGHDT, CDR2 YNNKEL (reference sequence). CDR3 residues: CASSPEATGELFF. The CDR3 nucleotides are TGTGCCAGCAGCCCAGAAGCAACCGGGGAGCTGTTTTTT.

This clone was picked up one time. V and J are TRBV7-9 and TRBJ2-2; a possible D gene is TRBD1 (6 bases). CDR1 SEHNR and CDR2 FQNEAQ come from the germline V gene (reference sequence). The V end lost 2 bases, the J end lost 1 base, and 11 bases lay between the germline ends. The CDR3 length is 16 residues. CDR3 sequence (DNA): TGTGCCAGCAGCTTAAGAGGACAGAGGAACACCGGGGAGCTGTTTTTT. It specifies CASSLRGQRNTGELFF. The full variable domain, with the rest looked up from reference TRBV7-9 and TRBJ2-2, is DTGVSQNPRHKITKRGQNVTFRCDPISEHNRLYWYRQTLGQGPEFLTYFQNEAQLEKSRLLSDRFSAERPKGSFSTLEIQRTEQGDSAMYLCASSLRGQRNTGELFFGEGSRLTVL.

Note on this clone: Other DNA sequences in the sample encode the same CDR3. CDR3 region: CASSQDRGTGELFF. The CDR3 bases are TGCGCCAGCAGCCAAGATAGGGGGACCGGGGAGCTGTTTTTT. The chain uses TRBV4-3 and TRBJ2-2; weak D call: TRBD1 (6 bases). Trimming took off 0 bases at V and 5 bases at J, with 7 bases between the two ends. This CDR3 has 14 amino acids. Germline CDR1 and CDR2: LGHNA and YSLEER.

The CDR3 reads CASSQVGGAGPSGAQYF. The CDR3 DNA reads as TGTGCCAGCAGCCAGGTCGGGGGAGCGGGGCCCTCCGGGGCCCAGTACTTC. The chain joins TRBV4-2 to TRBJ2-5; 7 positions agree with TRBD2. V was pared by 3 bases and J by 9 bases, with 19 bases of the junction left unmatched. Germline V gene lookup returns CDR1 LGHNA and CDR2 YNFKEQ. CDR3 length equals 17 residues.